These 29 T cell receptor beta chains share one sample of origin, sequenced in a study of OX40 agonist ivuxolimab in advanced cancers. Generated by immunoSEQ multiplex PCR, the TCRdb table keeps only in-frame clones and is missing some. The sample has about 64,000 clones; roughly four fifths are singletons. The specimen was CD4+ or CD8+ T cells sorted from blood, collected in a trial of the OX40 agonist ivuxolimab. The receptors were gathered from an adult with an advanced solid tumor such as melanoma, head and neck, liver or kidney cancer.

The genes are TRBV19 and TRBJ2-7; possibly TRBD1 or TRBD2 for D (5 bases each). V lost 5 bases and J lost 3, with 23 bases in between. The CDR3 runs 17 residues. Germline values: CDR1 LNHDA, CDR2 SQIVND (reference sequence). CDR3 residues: CASSPTLSGTDLYEQYF. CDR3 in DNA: TGTGCCAGTAGTCCAACCCTCTCCGGGACGGACCTCTACGAGCAGTACTTC.

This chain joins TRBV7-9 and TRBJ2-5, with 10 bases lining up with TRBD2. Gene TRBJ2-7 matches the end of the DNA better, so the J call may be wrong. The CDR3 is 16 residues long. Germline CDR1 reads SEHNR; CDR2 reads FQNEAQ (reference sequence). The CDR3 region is CASSLPASGSSYEQYF. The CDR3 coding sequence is TGTGCCAGCAGCTTACCTGCTAGCGGGAGCTCCTACGAGCAGTACTTC.

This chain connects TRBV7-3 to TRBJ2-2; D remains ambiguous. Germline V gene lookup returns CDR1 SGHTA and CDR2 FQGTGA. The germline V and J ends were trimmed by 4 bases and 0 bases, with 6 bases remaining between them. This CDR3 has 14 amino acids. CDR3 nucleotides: TGTGCCAGCAGCTGGGGAACGAACACCGGGGAGCTGTTTTTT. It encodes CASSWGTNTGELFF.

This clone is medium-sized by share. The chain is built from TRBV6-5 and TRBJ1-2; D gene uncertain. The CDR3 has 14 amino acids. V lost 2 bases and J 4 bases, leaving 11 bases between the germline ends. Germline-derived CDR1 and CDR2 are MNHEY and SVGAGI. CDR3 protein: CASSYDNSFYGYTF. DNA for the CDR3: TGTGCCAGCAGTTACGACAACAGCTTCTATGGCTACACCTTC.

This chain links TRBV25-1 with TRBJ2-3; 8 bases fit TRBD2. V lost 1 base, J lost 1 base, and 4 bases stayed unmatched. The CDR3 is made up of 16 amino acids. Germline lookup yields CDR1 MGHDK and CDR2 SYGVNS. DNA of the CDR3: TGTGCCAGCAGTGAATCGGGGCGGGGGGGCACAGATACGCAGTATTTT. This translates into CASSESGRGGTDTQYF.

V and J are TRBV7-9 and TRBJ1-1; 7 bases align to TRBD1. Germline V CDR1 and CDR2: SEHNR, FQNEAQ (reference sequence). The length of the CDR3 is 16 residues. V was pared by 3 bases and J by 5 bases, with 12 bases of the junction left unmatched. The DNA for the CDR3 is TGTGCCAGCAGCTTCCGACTAGGGGGCGCGGGGACTGAAGCTTTCTTT. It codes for CASSFRLGGAGTEAFF.

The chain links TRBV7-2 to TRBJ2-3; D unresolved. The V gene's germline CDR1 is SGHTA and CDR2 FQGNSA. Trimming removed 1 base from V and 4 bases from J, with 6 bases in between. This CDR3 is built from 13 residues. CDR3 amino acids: CASSLGVPDTQYF. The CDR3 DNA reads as TGTGCCAGCAGCTTAGGGGTCCCAGATACGCAGTATTTT.

The CDR3 coding sequence is TGCGCCAGCAGCCCGGGGACGGCAGGTCGAGAGACCCAGTACTTC. It encodes CASSPGTAGRETQYF. The chain employs TRBV4-1 and TRBJ2-5; the D call may be TRBD1 or TRBD2 (5 bases each). Trimming cost V 4 bases and J 4 bases, with 16 bases left between them. Per the germline V gene, CDR1 is MGHRA and CDR2 is YSYEKL. CDR3 size: 15 residues.

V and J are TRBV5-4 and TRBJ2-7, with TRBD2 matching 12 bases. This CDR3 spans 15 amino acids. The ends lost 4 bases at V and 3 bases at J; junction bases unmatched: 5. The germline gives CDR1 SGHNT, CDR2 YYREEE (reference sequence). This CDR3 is CASSATSGSNYEQYF. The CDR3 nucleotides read TGTGCCAGCAGCGCGACTAGCGGGAGTAACTACGAGCAGTACTTC. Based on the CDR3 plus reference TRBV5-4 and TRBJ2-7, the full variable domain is ETGVTQSPTHLIKTRGQQVTLRCSSQSGHNTVSWYQQALGQGPQFIFQYYREEENGRGNFPPRFSGLQFPNYSSELNVNALELDDSALYLCASSATSGSNYEQYFGPGTRLTVT.

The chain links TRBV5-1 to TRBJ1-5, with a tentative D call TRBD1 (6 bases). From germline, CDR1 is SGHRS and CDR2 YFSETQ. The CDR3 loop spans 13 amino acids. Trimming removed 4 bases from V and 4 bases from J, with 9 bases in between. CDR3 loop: CASSIQGNQPQHF. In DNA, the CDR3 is TGCGCCAGCAGCATACAGGGTAATCAGCCCCAGCATTTT.

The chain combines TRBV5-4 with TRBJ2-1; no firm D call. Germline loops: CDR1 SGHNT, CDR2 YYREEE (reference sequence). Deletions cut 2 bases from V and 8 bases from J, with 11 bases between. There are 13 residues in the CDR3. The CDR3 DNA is TGTGCCAGCAGCTTATCAGGTTCAGATGAGCAGTTCTTC. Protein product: CASSLSGSDEQFF. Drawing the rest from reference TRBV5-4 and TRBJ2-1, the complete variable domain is ETGVTQSPTHLIKTRGQQVTLRCSSQSGHNTVSWYQQALGQGPQFIFQYYREEENGRGNFPPRFSGLQFPNYSSELNVNALELDDSALYLCASSLSGSDEQFFGPGTRLTVL.

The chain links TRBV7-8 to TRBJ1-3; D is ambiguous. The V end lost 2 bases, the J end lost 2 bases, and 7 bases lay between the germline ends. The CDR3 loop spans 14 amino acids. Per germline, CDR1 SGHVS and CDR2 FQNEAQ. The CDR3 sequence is CASSLRAAGNTIYF. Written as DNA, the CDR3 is TGTGCCAGCAGCTTAAGGGCGGCTGGAAACACCATATATTTT.

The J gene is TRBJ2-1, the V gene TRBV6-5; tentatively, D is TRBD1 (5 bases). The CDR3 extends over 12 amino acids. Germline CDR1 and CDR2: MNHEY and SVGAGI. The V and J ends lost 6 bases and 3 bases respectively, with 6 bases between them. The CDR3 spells CASSQGYNEQFF. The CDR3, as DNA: TGTGCCAGCAGCCAGGGCTACAATGAGCAGTTCTTC.

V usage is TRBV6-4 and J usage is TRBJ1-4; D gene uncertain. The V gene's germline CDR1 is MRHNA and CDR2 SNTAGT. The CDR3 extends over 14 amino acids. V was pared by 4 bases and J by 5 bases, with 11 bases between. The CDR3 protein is CASSVGVLNEKLFF. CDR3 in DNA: TGTGCCAGCAGTGTGGGAGTTCTCAATGAAAAACTGTTTTTT.

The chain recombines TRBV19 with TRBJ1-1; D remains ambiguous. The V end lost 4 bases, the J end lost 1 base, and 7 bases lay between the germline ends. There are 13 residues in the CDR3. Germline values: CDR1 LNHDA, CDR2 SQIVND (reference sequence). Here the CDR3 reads CASSTTKNTEAFF. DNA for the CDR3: TGTGCCAGTAGTACAACAAAGAACACTGAAGCTTTCTTT.

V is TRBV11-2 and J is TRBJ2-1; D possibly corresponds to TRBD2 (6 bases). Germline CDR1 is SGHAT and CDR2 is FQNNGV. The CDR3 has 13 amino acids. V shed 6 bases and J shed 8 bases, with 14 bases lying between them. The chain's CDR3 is CASRPGGVHEQFF. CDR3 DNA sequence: TGTGCCAGCAGACCGGGCGGGGTCCATGAGCAGTTCTTC.

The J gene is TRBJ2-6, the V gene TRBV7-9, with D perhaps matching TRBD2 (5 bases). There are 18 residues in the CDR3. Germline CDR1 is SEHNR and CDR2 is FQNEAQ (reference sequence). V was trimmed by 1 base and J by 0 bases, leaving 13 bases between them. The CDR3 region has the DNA TGTGCCAGCAGCTTAGTGGGAGTGCGACGCTCTGGGGCCAACGTCCTGACTTTC. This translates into CASSLVGVRRSGANVLTF.

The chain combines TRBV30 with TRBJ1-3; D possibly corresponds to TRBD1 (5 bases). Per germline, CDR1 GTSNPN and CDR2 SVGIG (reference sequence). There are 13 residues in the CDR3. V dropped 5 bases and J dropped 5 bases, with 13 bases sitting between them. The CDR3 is CAWSQGLRNTIYF. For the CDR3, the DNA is TGTGCCTGGTCGCAGGGACTAAGAAACACCATATATTTT.

This chain's CDR3 is CASSLLAGPTYNEQFF. CDR3 nucleotide sequence: TGTGCCAGCAGTTTATTAGCGGGACCGACCTACAATGAGCAGTTCTTC. The J gene is TRBJ2-1, the V gene TRBV28, with 8 bases fitting TRBD2. CDR3 length equals 16 residues. The V gene end was trimmed by 1 base and the J gene end by 2 bases; junction bases not matched to a gene: 4. Germline V CDR1 and CDR2: MDHEN, SYDVKM.

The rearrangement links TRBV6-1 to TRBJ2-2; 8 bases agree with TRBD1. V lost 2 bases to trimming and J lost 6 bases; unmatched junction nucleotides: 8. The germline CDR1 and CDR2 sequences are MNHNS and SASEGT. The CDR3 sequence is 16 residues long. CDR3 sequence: CASSELVGQGPGELFF. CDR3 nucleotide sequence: TGTGCCAGCAGTGAATTAGTTGGACAGGGTCCCGGGGAGCTGTTTTTT.

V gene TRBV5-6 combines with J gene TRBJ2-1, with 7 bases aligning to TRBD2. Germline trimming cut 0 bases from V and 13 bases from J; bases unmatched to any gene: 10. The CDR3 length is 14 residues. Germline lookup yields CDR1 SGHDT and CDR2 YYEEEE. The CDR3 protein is CASSLAPRGVGQFF. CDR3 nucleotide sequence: TGTGCCAGCAGCTTGGCACCCCGGGGGGTTGGCCAGTTCTTC.

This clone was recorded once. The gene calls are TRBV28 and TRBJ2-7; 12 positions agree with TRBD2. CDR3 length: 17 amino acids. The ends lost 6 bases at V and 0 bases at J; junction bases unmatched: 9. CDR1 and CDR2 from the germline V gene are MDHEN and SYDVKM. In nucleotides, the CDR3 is TGTGCCAGCAGCCGAGGGACTAGCGGGCGCCCCTCCTACGAGCAGTACTTC. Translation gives CASSRGTSGRPSYEQYF.

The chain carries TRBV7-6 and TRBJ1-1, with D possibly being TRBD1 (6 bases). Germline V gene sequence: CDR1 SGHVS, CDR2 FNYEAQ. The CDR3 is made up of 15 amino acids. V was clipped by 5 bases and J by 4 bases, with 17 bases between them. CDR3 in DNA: TGTGCCAGCAGCCAGAATGGGGGGCGCATCACTGAAGCTTTCTTT. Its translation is CASSQNGGRITEAFF.

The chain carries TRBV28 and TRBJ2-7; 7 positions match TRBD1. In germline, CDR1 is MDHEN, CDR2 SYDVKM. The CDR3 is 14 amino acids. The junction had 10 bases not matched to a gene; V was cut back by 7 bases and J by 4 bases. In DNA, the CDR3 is TGTGCCAGCATGGACTTCGGGACAGAGTACGAGCAGTACTTC. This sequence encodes CASMDFGTEYEQYF.

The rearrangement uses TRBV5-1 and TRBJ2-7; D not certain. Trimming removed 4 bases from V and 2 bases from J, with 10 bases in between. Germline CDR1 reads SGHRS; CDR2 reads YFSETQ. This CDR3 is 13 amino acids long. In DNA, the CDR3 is TGCGCCAGCAGCCCAGACGGGCCCTACGAGCAGTACTTC. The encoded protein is CASSPDGPYEQYF.

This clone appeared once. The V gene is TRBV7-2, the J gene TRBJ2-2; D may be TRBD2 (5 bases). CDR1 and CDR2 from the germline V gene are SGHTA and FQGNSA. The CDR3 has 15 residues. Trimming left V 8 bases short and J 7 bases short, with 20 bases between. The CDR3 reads CASAGLGVGSGELFF. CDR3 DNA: TGTGCCAGCGCTGGACTCGGGGTTGGTAGCGGGGAGCTGTTTTTT.

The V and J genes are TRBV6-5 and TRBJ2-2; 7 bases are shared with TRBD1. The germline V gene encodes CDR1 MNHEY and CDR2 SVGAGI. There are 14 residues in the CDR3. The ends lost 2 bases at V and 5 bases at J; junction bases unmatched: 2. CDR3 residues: CASSYATGTGELFF. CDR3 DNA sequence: TGTGCCAGCAGTTACGCGACAGGGACCGGGGAGCTGTTTTTT.

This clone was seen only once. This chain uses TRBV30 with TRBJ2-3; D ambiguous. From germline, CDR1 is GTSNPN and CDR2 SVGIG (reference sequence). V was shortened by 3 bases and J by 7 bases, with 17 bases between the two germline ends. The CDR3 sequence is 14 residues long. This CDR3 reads CAWSERRIRHTQYF. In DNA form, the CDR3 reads TGTGCCTGGAGCGAGAGACGGATCCGCCATACGCAGTATTTT.

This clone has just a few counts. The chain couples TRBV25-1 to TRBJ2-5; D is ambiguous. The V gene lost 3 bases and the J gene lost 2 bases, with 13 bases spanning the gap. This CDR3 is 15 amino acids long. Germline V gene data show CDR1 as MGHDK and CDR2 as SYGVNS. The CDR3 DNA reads TGTGCCAGCAGTGATGCCCGAGTAACTCAAGAGACCCAGTACTTC. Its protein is CASSDARVTQETQYF.